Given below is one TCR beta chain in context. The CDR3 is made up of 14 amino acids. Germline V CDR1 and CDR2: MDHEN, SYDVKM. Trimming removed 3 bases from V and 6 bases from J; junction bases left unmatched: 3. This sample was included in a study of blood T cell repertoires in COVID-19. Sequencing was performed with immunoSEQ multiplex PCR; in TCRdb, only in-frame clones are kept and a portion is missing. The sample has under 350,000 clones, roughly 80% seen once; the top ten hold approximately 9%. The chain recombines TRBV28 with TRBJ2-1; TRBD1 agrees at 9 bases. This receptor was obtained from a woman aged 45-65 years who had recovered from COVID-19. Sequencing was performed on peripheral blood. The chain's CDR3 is CASSLGQGTNEQFF. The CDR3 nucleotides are TGTGCCAGCAGTTTGGGACAGGGAACCAATGAGCAGTTCTTC. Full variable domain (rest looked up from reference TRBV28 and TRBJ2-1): DVKVTQSSRYLVKRTGEKVFLECVQDMDHENMFWYRQDPGLGLRLIYFSYDVKMKEKGDIPEGYSVSREKKERFSLILESASTNQTSMYLCASSLGQGTNEQFFGPGTRLTVL.